This T cell receptor (beta chain) was documented in a study of liver allograft versus peripheral blood T cells. Study summary: Comparing T cell receptor repertoires in transplanted livers with those in recipients' peripheral blood was part of the design.

The CDR3 sequence is 19 residues long. CDR1 is LNHDA, CDR2 SQIVND, per germline (reference sequence). V was pared by 6 bases and J by 7 bases, with 28 bases between. In TCRdb, the reads were re-called with MiXCR into one record per CDR3 protein. The sample lists some 6,000 distinct CDR3 sequences; roughly a sixth were seen once. This clonotype is large. The chain carries TRBV19 and TRBJ1-6, with TRBD1 as a possible D gene (6 bases). The receptor comes from a human patient who had a liver transplant. Some T cells may originate from the graft donor. In DNA, the CDR3 is TGTGCCAGTAGCCTGAGGGGGGTCAACAGGCACCTGCGGAATTCACCCCTCCACTTT. This codes for CASSLRGVNRHLRNSPLHF. The full variable domain, in which reference TRBV19 and TRBJ1-6 provide the parts outside the CDR3, is DGGITQSPKYLFRKEGQNVTLSCEQNLNHDAMYWYRQDPGQGLRLIYYSQIVNDFQKGDIAEGYSVSREKKESFPLTVTSAQKNPTAFYLCASSLRGVNRHLRNSPLHFGNGTRLTVT.